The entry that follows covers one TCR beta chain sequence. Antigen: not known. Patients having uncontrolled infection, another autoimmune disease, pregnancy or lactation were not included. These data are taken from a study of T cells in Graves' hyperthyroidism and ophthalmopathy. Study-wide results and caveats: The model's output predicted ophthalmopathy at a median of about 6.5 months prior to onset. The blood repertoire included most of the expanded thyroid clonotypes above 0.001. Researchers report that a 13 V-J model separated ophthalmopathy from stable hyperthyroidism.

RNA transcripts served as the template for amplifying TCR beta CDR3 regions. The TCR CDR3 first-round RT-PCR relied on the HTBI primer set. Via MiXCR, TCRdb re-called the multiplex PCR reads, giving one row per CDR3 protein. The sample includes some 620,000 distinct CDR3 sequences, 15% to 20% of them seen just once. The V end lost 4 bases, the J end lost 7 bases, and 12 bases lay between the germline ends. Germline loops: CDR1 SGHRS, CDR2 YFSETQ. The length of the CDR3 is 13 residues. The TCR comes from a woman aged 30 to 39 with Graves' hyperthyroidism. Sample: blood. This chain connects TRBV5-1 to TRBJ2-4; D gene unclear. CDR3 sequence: CASSTPNENIQYF. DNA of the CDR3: TGCGCCAGCAGCACTCCAAATGAGAACATTCAGTACTTC.